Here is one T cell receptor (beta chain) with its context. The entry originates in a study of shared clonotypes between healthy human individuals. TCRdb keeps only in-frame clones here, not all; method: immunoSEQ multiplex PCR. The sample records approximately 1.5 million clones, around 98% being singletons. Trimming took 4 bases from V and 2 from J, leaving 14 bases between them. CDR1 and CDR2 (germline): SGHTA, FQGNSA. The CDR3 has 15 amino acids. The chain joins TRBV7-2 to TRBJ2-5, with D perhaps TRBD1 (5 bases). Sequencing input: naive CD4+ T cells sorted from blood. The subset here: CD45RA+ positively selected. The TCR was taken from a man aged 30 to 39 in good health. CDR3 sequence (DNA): TGTGCCAGCAGCTCGACCGACAGCTTTCAAGAGACCCAGTACTTC. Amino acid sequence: CASSSTDSFQETQYF.